The T cell receptor (beta chain) described here comes from a study of naive and memory T cell subsets. This clonotype was observed many times. The beta constant-region primer was an equimolar mix of two oligonucleotides covering TRBC1 and TRBC2. The ligated cDNA underwent four PCR rounds using SP2 and nested alpha and beta constant-region primers. One entry per CDR3 protein results from TCRdb running MiXCR on the UMI-ligation and nested PCR reads. The sample includes around 130,000 distinct CDR3 sequences, around a third of them seen just once. The CDR3 consists of 13 residues. Trimming pared 2 bases from V and 4 bases from J, leaving 5 bases between. CDR1 is MGHDK, CDR2 SYGVNS, per germline.

Specimen: central memory CD4+ T cells from blood. The chain has TRBV25-1 and TRBJ2-2; maybe TRBD1 (5 bases). The TCR sequence derives from a human donor in good health. CDR3 region: CASSERGTGELFF. CDR3 DNA sequence: TGTGCCAGCAGTGAAAGGGGCACCGGGGAGCTGTTTTTT. The variable domain in full, with the rest retrieved from reference TRBV25-1 and TRBJ2-2, is EADIYQTPRYLVIGTGKKITLECSQTMGHDKMYWYQQDPGMELHLIHYSYGVNSTEKGDLSSESTVSRIRTEHFPLTLESARPSHTSQYLCASSERGTGELFFGEGSRLTVL.